The clone carrying this TCR beta chain was counted between two and nine times. The antigen remains undetermined. The sample is drawn from a study of blood T cells in healthy people across ages. Study-wide results and caveats: Donors of long life had a larger count of naive CD4+ cells and greater diversity than aged donors. Researchers judged that diversity estimates from one million T cells fell short of true values.

The V gene end was trimmed by 3 bases and the J gene end by 6 bases; junction bases not matched to a gene: 12. Germline V gene lookup returns CDR1 KGHDR and CDR2 SFDVKD. CDR3 length: 17 amino acids. Total RNA was extracted at no less than 5 micrograms per sample. PCR was performed a second time for about 7 to 11 cycles using a sample-barcoded 5' primer and a J-beta primer mix. TCRdb re-called the 5' RACE reads with MiXCR, one entry per CDR3 protein. The table includes about 570,000 distinct CDR3 sequences, roughly a quarter detected once. Source material: blood. This receptor was obtained from an older woman in good health. The chain links TRBV24-1 to TRBJ2-1, with 8 bases lining up with TRBD2. CDR3 bases: TGTGCCACCAGTGATGAAACACCGGGACTAGTGGGCAATGAGCAGTTCTTC. Translating gives CATSDETPGLVGNEQFF.